This is a list of T cell receptor beta chains from one sample in a study of T-cell memory formation after mild COVID-19. TCRdb fed the 5' RACE reads into MiXCR, producing one record per CDR3 protein. The sample contains 300,000 to 350,000 distinct CDR3 sequences, approximately 19% of which appear only once. The specimen sequenced was PBMCs or a T cell subset sorted from them (not recorded which). These receptors were collected from a man younger than 35 who had mild COVID-19 (a few samples of this study predate the infection). Cell type and time point are not known. CDR3s include the opening cysteine and the closing phenylalanine or tryptophan. D genes are given only for firm matches. Rows give clone size only sometimes, using once, few, many, or a class for an expanded clone.

j_call: TRBJ2-1
clone_size: NA
v_call: TRBV7-7
d_call: NA
cdr3_nt: TGTGCTAGCAGCTTTTACCCGGACAATGAGCAGTTCTTC
cdr3_aa: CASSFYPDNEQFF

j_call: TRBJ2-7
clone_size: NA
v_call: TRBV5-1
d_call: NA
cdr3_nt: TGCGCCAGCAGCTTGACCCGGGGAACAGAGCAGTACTTC
cdr3_aa: CASSLTRGTEQYF

j_call: TRBJ2-7
clone_size: few
v_call: TRBV3-1
d_call: NA
cdr3_nt: TGTGCCAGCAGCCAAGAAGATAGGGCCCCGGTGTTC
cdr3_aa: CASSQEDRAPVF

j_call: TRBJ2-5
clone_size: few
v_call: TRBV7-2
d_call: TRBD1
cdr3_nt: TGTGCCAGCAGCCCCGGACAGGCCGGAGAGACCCAGTACTTC
cdr3_aa: CASSPGQAGETQYF

j_call: TRBJ1-2
clone_size: few
v_call: TRBV14
d_call: NA
cdr3_nt: TGTGCCAGCAGCCCTTCCCGCCCATATGGCTACACCTTC
cdr3_aa: CASSPSRPYGYTF

j_call: TRBJ2-5
clone_size: many
v_call: TRBV21-1
d_call: NA
cdr3_nt: TGTGCCAGCAGCAAAGCCCCCGACAGGCCTCGGGAAGGGACCCAGTACTTC
cdr3_aa: CASSKAPDRPREGTQYF

j_call: TRBJ2-1
clone_size: NA
v_call: TRBV20-1
d_call: TRBD1
cdr3_nt: TGCAGTGCTAGGGTGGGACAGGGGTGGAATGAGCAGTTCTTC
cdr3_aa: CSARVGQGWNEQFF

j_call: TRBJ2-2
clone_size: few
v_call: TRBV4-1
d_call: TRBD2
cdr3_nt: TGCGCCAGCAGCCTCTGGGGCGGGGGACCCACCGGGGAGCTGTTTTTT
cdr3_aa: CASSLWGGGPTGELFF

j_call: TRBJ2-7
clone_size: NA
v_call: TRBV6-5
d_call: TRBD1
cdr3_nt: TGTGCCAGCAGTTCGGTCAGGGGGACCTACGAGCAGTACTTC
cdr3_aa: CASSSVRGTYEQYF

j_call: TRBJ1-4
clone_size: many
v_call: TRBV7-2
d_call: TRBD1
cdr3_nt: TGTGCCAGCAGCCCCCGACAGGGAGTCGAAAAACTGTTTTTT
cdr3_aa: CASSPRQGVEKLFF

j_call: TRBJ2-3
clone_size: NA
v_call: TRBV5-4
d_call: TRBD2
cdr3_nt: TGTGCCAGCAGGCCTAGCGGGGGGGCCCTAGATACGCAGTATTTT
cdr3_aa: CASRPSGGALDTQYF

j_call: TRBJ2-3
clone_size: few
v_call: TRBV6-1
d_call: TRBD2
cdr3_nt: TGTGCCAGCAGGCTTCTAGCGGGGGTCGATACGCAGTATTTT
cdr3_aa: CASRLLAGVDTQYF

j_call: TRBJ1-1
clone_size: few
v_call: TRBV18
d_call: TRBD1
cdr3_nt: TGTGCCAGCTCACCATCGGCAGGGGGGACGAACACTGAAGCTTTCTTT
cdr3_aa: CASSPSAGGTNTEAFF

j_call: TRBJ1-2
clone_size: few
v_call: TRBV5-4
d_call: NA
cdr3_nt: TGTGCCAGCAGCCTAACAGGGATTTACACCTTC
cdr3_aa: CASSLTGIYTF

j_call: TRBJ1-1
clone_size: few
v_call: TRBV29-1
d_call: NA
cdr3_nt: TGCAGCGTTGAAGATGGGTCCGAAGCTTTCTTT
cdr3_aa: CSVEDGSEAFF

j_call: TRBJ2-3
clone_size: few
v_call: TRBV20-1
d_call: TRBD2
cdr3_nt: TGCAGAGTAGCGGGGGGGATTGACACAGATACGCAGTATTTT
cdr3_aa: CRVAGGIDTDTQYF

j_call: TRBJ1-1
clone_size: few
v_call: TRBV6-2/TRBV6-3
d_call: NA
cdr3_nt: TGTGCCAGCAGTTACTCACCGTACAGCGGCACTGAAGCTTTCTTT
cdr3_aa: CASSYSPYSGTEAFF

j_call: TRBJ1-1
clone_size: NA
v_call: TRBV4-1
d_call: NA
cdr3_nt: TGCGCCAGCAGCCGCCCCGGGACCGGGAACACTGAAGCTTTCTTT
cdr3_aa: CASSRPGTGNTEAFF

j_call: TRBJ1-4
clone_size: NA
v_call: TRBV7-9
d_call: NA
cdr3_nt: TGTGCCAGCAGCTTAGGAAGGACAGATTACCGGGAAAAACTGTTTTTT
cdr3_aa: CASSLGRTDYREKLFF

j_call: TRBJ2-5
clone_size: few
v_call: TRBV10-3
d_call: NA
cdr3_nt: TGTGCCATCAGGCTGAATTGGGAGTCAAAGACCCAGTACTTC
cdr3_aa: CAIRLNWESKTQYF

j_call: TRBJ1-1
clone_size: many
v_call: TRBV5-1
d_call: TRBD1
cdr3_nt: TGCGCCAGCAGCTATGGGACAGCGGGCACTGAAGCTTTCTTT
cdr3_aa: CASSYGTAGTEAFF

j_call: TRBJ2-3
clone_size: NA
v_call: TRBV24-1
d_call: NA
cdr3_nt: TGTGCCACCAGTGACCCGGGACTCGAGGGCACAGATACGCAGTATTTT
cdr3_aa: CATSDPGLEGTDTQYF

j_call: TRBJ2-7
clone_size: NA
v_call: TRBV30
d_call: NA
cdr3_nt: TGTGCCTGGAGTGTACCTTACGAGCAGTACTTC
cdr3_aa: CAWSVPYEQYF

j_call: TRBJ2-1
clone_size: NA
v_call: TRBV20-1
d_call: TRBD2
cdr3_nt: TGCAGTGCGTCGGGGGGGAATTACAATGAGCAGTTCTTC
cdr3_aa: CSASGGNYNEQFF

j_call: TRBJ2-1
clone_size: few
v_call: TRBV29-1
d_call: TRBD1
cdr3_nt: TGCAGCGCGTCCGGAGGGGACAGGGGCAATGAGCAGTTCTTC
cdr3_aa: CSASGGDRGNEQFF

j_call: TRBJ2-7
clone_size: few
v_call: TRBV2
d_call: TRBD2
cdr3_nt: TGTGCCAGCAGAGTAGCGGGGGGCCGGTACGAGCAGTACTTC
cdr3_aa: CASRVAGGRYEQYF

j_call: TRBJ1-1
clone_size: few
v_call: TRBV9
d_call: TRBD1
cdr3_nt: TGTGCCAGCAGCGATCAGGGGGAGGGCACTGAAGCTTTCTTT
cdr3_aa: CASSDQGEGTEAFF

j_call: TRBJ1-5
clone_size: few
v_call: TRBV6-5
d_call: NA
cdr3_nt: TGTGCCAGCAGTTACTCCAGGCAGCCCAATCAGCCCCAGCATTTT
cdr3_aa: CASSYSRQPNQPQHF

j_call: TRBJ2-5
clone_size: NA
v_call: TRBV29-1
d_call: TRBD2
cdr3_nt: TGCAGCGTTCTAACGGCCCGAGGACTAGCGCATCAAGAGACCCAGTACTTC
cdr3_aa: CSVLTARGLAHQETQYF

j_call: TRBJ1-1
clone_size: few
v_call: TRBV25-1
d_call: TRBD1
cdr3_nt: TGTGCCAGCAGTGATGTCCAGGGGGATTGGACTGAAGCTTTCTTT
cdr3_aa: CASSDVQGDWTEAFF

j_call: TRBJ2-2
clone_size: few
v_call: TRBV6-5
d_call: NA
cdr3_nt: TGTGCCAGTTCAATAAGGGTCGGGTCCAGGGGGGAGCTGTTTTTT
cdr3_aa: CASSIRVGSRGELFF

j_call: TRBJ1-5
clone_size: NA
v_call: TRBV5-6
d_call: NA
cdr3_nt: TGTGCCAGCAGCGCGGAGGGAGGATACAATCAGCCCCAGCATTTT
cdr3_aa: CASSAEGGYNQPQHF

j_call: TRBJ1-1
clone_size: NA
v_call: TRBV19
d_call: TRBD1
cdr3_nt: TGTGCCACCTGGATGGGGACAGGGAACACTGAAGCTTTCTTT
cdr3_aa: CATWMGTGNTEAFF

j_call: TRBJ2-3
clone_size: NA
v_call: TRBV5-1
d_call: TRBD1
cdr3_nt: TGCGCCAGCAGCTGGACAGGGCAGTTCACAGATACGCAGTATTTT
cdr3_aa: CASSWTGQFTDTQYF

j_call: TRBJ2-6
clone_size: NA
v_call: TRBV29-1
d_call: NA
cdr3_nt: TGCAGCGTTGTTGAGGGGTTTTGGTCTGGGGCCAACGTCCTGACTTTC
cdr3_aa: CSVVEGFWSGANVLTF

j_call: TRBJ2-6
clone_size: NA
v_call: TRBV9
d_call: NA
cdr3_nt: TGTGCCAGCAGCTCAGGAGTGGCTGGGGCCAACGTCCTGACTTTC
cdr3_aa: CASSSGVAGANVLTF

j_call: TRBJ2-3
clone_size: NA
v_call: TRBV19
d_call: NA
cdr3_nt: TGTGCCAGTAGTCTCAAGCCCCCGGGCGGTGCTTCCACAGATACGCAGTATTTT
cdr3_aa: CASSLKPPGGASTDTQYF

j_call: TRBJ2-7
clone_size: few
v_call: TRBV4-1
d_call: TRBD2
cdr3_nt: TGCGCCAGCAGCCAAGATCGGGCGGGGGGGCCTCTCGACGAGCAGTACTTC
cdr3_aa: CASSQDRAGGPLDEQYF

j_call: TRBJ1-2
clone_size: NA
v_call: TRBV7-9
d_call: TRBD1
cdr3_nt: TGTGCCAGCAGCTCCCGACAGGGGATAGACTATGGCTACACCTTC
cdr3_aa: CASSSRQGIDYGYTF

j_call: TRBJ2-1
clone_size: few
v_call: TRBV6-5
d_call: NA
cdr3_nt: TGTGCCAGCACCGCACCGTCGGGGGTACGCCAGTTCTTC
cdr3_aa: CASTAPSGVRQFF

j_call: TRBJ2-7
clone_size: many
v_call: TRBV7-8
d_call: NA
cdr3_nt: TGTGCCAGCAGCTCAAATGACTACTACGAGCAGTACTTC
cdr3_aa: CASSSNDYYEQYF

j_call: TRBJ1-6
clone_size: NA
v_call: TRBV19
d_call: NA
cdr3_nt: TGTGCCAGTCGGGCAGTCGATAATTCACCCCTCCACTTT
cdr3_aa: CASRAVDNSPLHF

j_call: TRBJ2-2
clone_size: few
v_call: TRBV20-1
d_call: TRBD1
cdr3_nt: TGCAGTGCTAGGAGGTGGGACAGGGGGAGTTTGTACACCGGGGAGCTGTTTTTT
cdr3_aa: CSARRWDRGSLYTGELFF

j_call: TRBJ1-1
clone_size: few
v_call: TRBV12-3/TRBV12-4
d_call: NA
cdr3_nt: TGTGCCAGCAGTTTAGTACGGATCGGGAACACTGAAGCTTTCTTT
cdr3_aa: CASSLVRIGNTEAFF

j_call: TRBJ1-1
clone_size: NA
v_call: TRBV4-3
d_call: NA
cdr3_nt: TGCGCCAGCAGCCCGATGGCCCTGGGCGTCAACACTGAAGCTTTCTTT
cdr3_aa: CASSPMALGVNTEAFF

j_call: TRBJ2-2
clone_size: NA
v_call: TRBV12-3/TRBV12-4
d_call: TRBD2
cdr3_nt: TGTGCCAGCAGTTTAAGGACTAGCGTCACCGGGGAGCTGTTTTTT
cdr3_aa: CASSLRTSVTGELFF

j_call: TRBJ2-4
clone_size: NA
v_call: TRBV10-3
d_call: NA
cdr3_nt: TGTGCCATCTCGGAATCGGACAAACAAAACATTCAGTACTTC
cdr3_aa: CAISESDKQNIQYF

j_call: TRBJ1-1
clone_size: many
v_call: TRBV7-3
d_call: NA
cdr3_nt: TGTGCCAGCAGCTTCTGGACCGACACTGAAGCTTTCTTT
cdr3_aa: CASSFWTDTEAFF

j_call: TRBJ2-2
clone_size: NA
v_call: TRBV2
d_call: NA
cdr3_nt: TGTGCCAGCGGAGGGGTTTTGGCCGGGGAGCTGTTTTTT
cdr3_aa: CASGGVLAGELFF

j_call: TRBJ2-5
clone_size: NA
v_call: TRBV5-4
d_call: NA
cdr3_nt: TGTGCCAGCTCCTCCCAAGGGCGAGGAGAGACCCAGTACTTC
cdr3_aa: CASSSQGRGETQYF

j_call: TRBJ1-4
clone_size: NA
v_call: TRBV19
d_call: NA
cdr3_nt: TGTGCCAGTAGTTTTCAGGCCACCATCCCCGAAAAACTGTTTTTT
cdr3_aa: CASSFQATIPEKLFF

j_call: TRBJ2-7
clone_size: few
v_call: TRBV10-3
d_call: NA
cdr3_nt: TGTGCCATCAGCCCAATCGACAGGCCAGCCTACGAGCAGTACTTC
cdr3_aa: CAISPIDRPAYEQYF